This T cell receptor beta chain was captured in a study of T cell repertoires in cytomegalovirus infection (dated by TCRdb to the late 2010s). General notes on the study: Donor HLA type was relevant to the analysis, because carriage of CMV infection together with the matching HLA type was indicated by public TCR beta signatures.

CDR1 and CDR2 are drawn from the germline V gene: ENHRY, SYGVKD. The CDR3 spans 11 residues, from the cysteine through the phenylalanine. The kept DNA is CDR3 alone, 33 bases in frame from the first base. Deletion took 9 bases off V and 2 bases off J, with a span of 7 bases between the germline ends. Broader findings and caveats from the paper: The ex vivo response was dominated by HLA-C-restricted CMV-specific TCR beta clonotypes, which also provided the single most frequent clonotype in two of eight donors. In both this cohort and an independent cohort of more than 350 donors, the cumulative frequency of public TCR beta family members distinguished carriers of CMV infection plus the relevant HLA type.

To note about this clonotype: No cognate antigen has been identified for it. No base-level quality is on record; no much larger clone is a single base apart.

The instrument given in TCRdb is Illumina HiSeq 1500. TCRdb reran the public reads through fastp at Q25 and MiXCR, keeping productive beta chains. Each entry merges the rows of one CDR3 protein and shows their most common DNA and genes. Present in this sample are approximately 170,000 distinct CDR3 sequences, 15% to 20% of which were seen just once. Of the sample, approximately 19% is held by the ten largest clones. The receptor was derived from a human donor in good health (CMV status not recorded). Some clones in this sample may be carry-over from other donors' samples. The chain uses TRBV10-3 and TRBJ1-2; a tentative D match to TRBD1 spans 6 bases. The sequenced material came from CD8+ T cells from PBMCs. The nucleotide sequence reads TGTGCCATAGGACAGAACTATGGCTACACCTTC. Translated, this gives CAIGQNYGYTF.